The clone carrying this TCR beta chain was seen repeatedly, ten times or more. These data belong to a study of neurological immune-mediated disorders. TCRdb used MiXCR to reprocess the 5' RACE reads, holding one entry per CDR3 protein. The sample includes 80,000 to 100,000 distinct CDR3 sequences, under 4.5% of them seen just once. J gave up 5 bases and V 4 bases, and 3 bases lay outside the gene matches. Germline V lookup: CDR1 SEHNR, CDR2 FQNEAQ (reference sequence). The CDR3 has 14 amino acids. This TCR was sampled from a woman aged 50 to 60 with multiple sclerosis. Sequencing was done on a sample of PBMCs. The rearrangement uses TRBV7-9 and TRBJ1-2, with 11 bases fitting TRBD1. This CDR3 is CASSWGQGDYGYTF. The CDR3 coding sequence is TGTGCCAGCAGCTGGGGACAGGGGGATTATGGCTACACCTTC. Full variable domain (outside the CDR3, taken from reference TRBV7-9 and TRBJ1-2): DTGVSQNPRHKITKRGQNVTFRCDPISEHNRLYWYRQTLGQGPEFLTYFQNEAQLEKSRLLSDRFSAERPKGSFSTLEIQRTEQGDSAMYLCASSWGQGDYGYTFGSGTRLTVV.